This TCR beta chain was recovered during a study of identical twins. Study findings and constraints: For cord blood, abundant beta clonotypes had fewer insertions, unlike memory repertoires, which showed none. Because invariant MAIT and iNKT cells could be present, zero-insertion analyses could be partly confounded. For monozygotic twins, models underestimated out-of-frame TCR alpha sharing.

The V end lost 1 base, the J end lost 2 bases, and 14 bases lay between the germline ends. Per the germline V gene, CDR1 is MGHDK and CDR2 is SYGVNS. CDR3 length equals 16 residues. TCRdb processed the 5' RACE reads anew with MiXCR; each CDR3 protein has one entry. The top ten hold around 1.9% of the sample, which has about 700,000 distinct CDR3 sequences, around 6% seen once. Concerning this clonotype itself: The antigen remains unidentified.

J is TRBJ2-5 and V is TRBV25-1; D is possibly TRBD1 or TRBD2 (7 bases each). This TCR was recovered from a man younger than 30 in good health. The sequencing input was naive T cells sorted from blood. The CDR3 sequence: CASSEFAGGGQETQYF. The CDR3 DNA is TGTGCCAGCAGTGAATTTGCAGGGGGGGGACAAGAGACCCAGTACTTC.